The source of this T cell receptor (beta chain) is a study of shared clonotypes between healthy human individuals. Profiling relied on immunoSEQ multiplex PCR, and the TCRdb table lists in-frame clones only, not all of them. Of about 2 million clones detected, 85% to 95% appear once; the ten largest clones hold 0.1% to 0.15%. Sequences were obtained from naive CD4+ T cells sorted from blood. The sample's subset: CD45RA+ positively selected. The sequence derives from a man younger than 35 in good health.

CDR3 in DNA: TGTGCCAGCAGCCCGCCCGACAGGAACACTGAAGCTTTCTTT. It translates to CASSPPDRNTEAFF. The chain links TRBV5-6 to TRBJ1-1; D is perhaps TRBD1 (5 bases). The CDR3 runs 14 residues. The germline gives CDR1 SGHDT, CDR2 YYEEEE. Trimming took off 4 bases at V and 1 base at J, with 11 bases between the two ends. Complete variable domain (other parts from reference TRBV5-6 and TRBJ1-1): DAGVTQSPTHLIKTRGQQVTLRCSPKSGHDTVSWYQQALGQGPQFIFQYYEEEERQRGNFPDRFSGHQFPNYSSELNVNALLLGDSALYLCASSPPDRNTEAFFGQGTRLTVV.